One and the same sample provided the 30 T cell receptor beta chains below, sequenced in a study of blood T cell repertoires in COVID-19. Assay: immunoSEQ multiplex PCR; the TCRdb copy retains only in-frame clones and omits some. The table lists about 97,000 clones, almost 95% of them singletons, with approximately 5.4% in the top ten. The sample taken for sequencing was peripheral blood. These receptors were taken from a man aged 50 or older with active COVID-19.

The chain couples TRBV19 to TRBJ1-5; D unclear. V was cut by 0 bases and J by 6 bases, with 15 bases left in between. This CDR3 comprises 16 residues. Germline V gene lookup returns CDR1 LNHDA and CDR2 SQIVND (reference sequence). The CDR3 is CASSIESGFGSQPQHF. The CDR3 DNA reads TGTGCCAGTAGTATAGAGTCGGGTTTTGGGAGTCAGCCCCAGCATTTT. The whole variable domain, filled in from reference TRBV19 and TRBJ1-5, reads DGGITQSPKYLFRKEGQNVTLSCEQNLNHDAMYWYRQDPGQGLRLIYYSQIVNDFQKGDIAEGYSVSREKKESFPLTVTSAQKNPTAFYLCASSIESGFGSQPQHFGDGTRLSIL.

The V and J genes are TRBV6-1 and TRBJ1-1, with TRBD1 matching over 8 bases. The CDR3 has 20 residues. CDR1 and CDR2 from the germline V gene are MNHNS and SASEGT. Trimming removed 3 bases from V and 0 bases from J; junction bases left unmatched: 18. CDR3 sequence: CASSEARGNWDRSMNTEAFF. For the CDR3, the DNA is TGTGCCAGCAGTGAGGCGCGGGGGAACTGGGACAGGTCGATGAACACTGAAGCTTTCTTT.

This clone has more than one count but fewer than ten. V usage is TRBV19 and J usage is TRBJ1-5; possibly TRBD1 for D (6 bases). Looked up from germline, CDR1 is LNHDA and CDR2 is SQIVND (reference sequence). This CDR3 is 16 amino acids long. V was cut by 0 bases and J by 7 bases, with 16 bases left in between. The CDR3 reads CASSIDYSQGEQPQHF. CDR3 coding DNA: TGTGCCAGTAGTATAGATTACTCACAGGGCGAACAGCCCCAGCATTTT.

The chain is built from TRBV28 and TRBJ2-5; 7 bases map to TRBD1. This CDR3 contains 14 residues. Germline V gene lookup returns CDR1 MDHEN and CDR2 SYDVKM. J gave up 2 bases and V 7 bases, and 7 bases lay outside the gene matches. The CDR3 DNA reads TGTGCCAGCAATTCAGGGGGTTATCAAGAGACCCAGTACTTC. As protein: CASNSGGYQETQYF.

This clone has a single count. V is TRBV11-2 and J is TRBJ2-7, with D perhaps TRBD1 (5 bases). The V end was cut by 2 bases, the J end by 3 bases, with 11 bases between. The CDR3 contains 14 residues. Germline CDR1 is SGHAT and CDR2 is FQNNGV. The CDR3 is CASSLQGRLYEQYF. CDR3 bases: TGTGCCAGCAGCTTACAGGGCAGACTCTACGAGCAGTACTTC. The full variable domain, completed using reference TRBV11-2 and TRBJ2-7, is EAGVAQSPRYKIIEKRQSVAFWCNPISGHATLYWYQQILGQGPKLLIQFQNNGVVDDSQLPKDRFSAERLKGVDSTLKIQPAKLEDSAVYLCASSLQGRLYEQYFGPGTRLTVT.

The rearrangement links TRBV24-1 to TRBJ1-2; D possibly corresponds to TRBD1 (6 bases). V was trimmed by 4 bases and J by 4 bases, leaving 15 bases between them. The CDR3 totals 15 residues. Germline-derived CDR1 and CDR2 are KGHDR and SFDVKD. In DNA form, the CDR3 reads TGTGCCACCAGTGACCCTAGAGGGGGTGGCTATGGCTACACCTTC. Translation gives CATSDPRGGGYGYTF.

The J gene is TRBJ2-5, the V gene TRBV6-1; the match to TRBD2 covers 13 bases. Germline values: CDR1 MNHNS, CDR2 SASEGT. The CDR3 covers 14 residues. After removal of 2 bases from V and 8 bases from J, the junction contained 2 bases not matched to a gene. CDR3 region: CASSEWTSGSTQYF. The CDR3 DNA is TGTGCCAGCAGTGAATGGACTAGCGGGAGTACCCAGTACTTC.

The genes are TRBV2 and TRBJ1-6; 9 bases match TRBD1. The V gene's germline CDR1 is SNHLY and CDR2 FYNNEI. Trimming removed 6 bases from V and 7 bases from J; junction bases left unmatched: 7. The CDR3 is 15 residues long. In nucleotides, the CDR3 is TGTGCCAGCAGCCTGACAGGGGGTGACAATTCACCCCTCCACTTT. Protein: CASSLTGGDNSPLHF.

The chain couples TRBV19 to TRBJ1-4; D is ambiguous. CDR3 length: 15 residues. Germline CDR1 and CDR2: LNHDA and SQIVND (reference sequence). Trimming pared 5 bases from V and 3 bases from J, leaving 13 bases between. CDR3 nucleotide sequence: TGTGCCAGTAGTCGTCGCCGCGGTCCTAATGAAAAACTGTTTTTT. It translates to CASSRRRGPNEKLFF.

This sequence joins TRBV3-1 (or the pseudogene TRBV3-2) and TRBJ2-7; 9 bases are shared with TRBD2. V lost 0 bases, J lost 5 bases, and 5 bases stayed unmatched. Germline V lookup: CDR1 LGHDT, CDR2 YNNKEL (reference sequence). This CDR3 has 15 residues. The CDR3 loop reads CASSQDLAGPHEQYF. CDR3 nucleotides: TGTGCCAGCAGCCAAGATCTAGCGGGGCCGCACGAGCAGTACTTC.

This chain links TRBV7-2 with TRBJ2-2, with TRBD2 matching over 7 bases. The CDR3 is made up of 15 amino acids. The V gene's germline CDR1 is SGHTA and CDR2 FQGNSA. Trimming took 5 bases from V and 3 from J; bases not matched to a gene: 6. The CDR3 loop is CASSQGGRDTGELFF. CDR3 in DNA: TGTGCCAGCAGCCAGGGAGGGAGGGACACCGGGGAGCTGTTTTTT.

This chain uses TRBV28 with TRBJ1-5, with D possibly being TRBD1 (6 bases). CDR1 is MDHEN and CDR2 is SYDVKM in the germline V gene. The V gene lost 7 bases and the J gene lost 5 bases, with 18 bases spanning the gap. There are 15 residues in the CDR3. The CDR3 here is CASNSPLPGDQPQHF. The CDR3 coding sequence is TGTGCCAGCAACTCCCCTTTGCCAGGGGATCAGCCCCAGCATTTT.

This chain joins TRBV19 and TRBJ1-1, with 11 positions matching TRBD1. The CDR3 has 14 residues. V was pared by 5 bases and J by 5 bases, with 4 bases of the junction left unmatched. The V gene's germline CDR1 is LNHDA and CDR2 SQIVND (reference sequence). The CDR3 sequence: CASSPGQGETEAFF. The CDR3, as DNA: TGTGCCAGTAGTCCGGGACAGGGGGAGACTGAAGCTTTCTTT. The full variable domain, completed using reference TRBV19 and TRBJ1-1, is DGGITQSPKYLFRKEGQNVTLSCEQNLNHDAMYWYRQDPGQGLRLIYYSQIVNDFQKGDIAEGYSVSREKKESFPLTVTSAQKNPTAFYLCASSPGQGETEAFFGQGTRLTVV.

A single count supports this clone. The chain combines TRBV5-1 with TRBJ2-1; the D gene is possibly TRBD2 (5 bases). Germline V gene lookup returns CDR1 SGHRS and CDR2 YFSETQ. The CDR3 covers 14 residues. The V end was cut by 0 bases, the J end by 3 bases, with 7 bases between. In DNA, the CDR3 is TGCGCCAGCAGCTTGGGCGGGTTCTACAATGAGCAGTTCTTC. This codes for CASSLGGFYNEQFF.

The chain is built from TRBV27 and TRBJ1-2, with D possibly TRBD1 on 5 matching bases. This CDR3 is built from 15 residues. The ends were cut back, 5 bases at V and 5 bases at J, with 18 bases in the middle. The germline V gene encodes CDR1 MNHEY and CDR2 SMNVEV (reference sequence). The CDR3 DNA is TGTGCCAGCAGTCCCCGTCTTCTGGGGCTATATGGCTACACCTTC. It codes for CASSPRLLGLYGYTF.

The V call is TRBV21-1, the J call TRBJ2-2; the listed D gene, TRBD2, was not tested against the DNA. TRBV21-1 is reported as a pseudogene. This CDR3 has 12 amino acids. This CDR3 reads CASPSGTGELFF. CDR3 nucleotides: TGTGCATCACCCTCGGGCACCGGGGAGCTGTTTTTT.

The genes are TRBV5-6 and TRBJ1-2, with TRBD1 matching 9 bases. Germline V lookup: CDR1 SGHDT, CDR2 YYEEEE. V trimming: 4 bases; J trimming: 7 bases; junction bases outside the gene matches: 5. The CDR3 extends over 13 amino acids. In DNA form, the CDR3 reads TGTGCCAGCAGCCGGGACAGGGCGGTTGGCTACACCTTC. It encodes CASSRDRAVGYTF.

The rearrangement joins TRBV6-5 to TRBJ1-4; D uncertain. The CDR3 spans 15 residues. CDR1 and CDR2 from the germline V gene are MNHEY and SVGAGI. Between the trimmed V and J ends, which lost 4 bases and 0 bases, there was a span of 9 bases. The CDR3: CASSLEPATNEKLFF. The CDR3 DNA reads TGTGCCAGCAGTTTGGAGCCTGCAACTAATGAAAAACTGTTTTTT.

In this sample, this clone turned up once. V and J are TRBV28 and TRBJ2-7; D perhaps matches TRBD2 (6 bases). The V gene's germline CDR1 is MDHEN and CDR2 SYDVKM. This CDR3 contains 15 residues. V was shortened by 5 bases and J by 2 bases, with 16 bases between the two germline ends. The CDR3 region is CASSPTLSGAYEQYF. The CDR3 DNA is TGTGCCAGCAGTCCTACCCTATCGGGAGCCTACGAGCAGTACTTC. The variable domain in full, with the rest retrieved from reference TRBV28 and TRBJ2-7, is DVKVTQSSRYLVKRTGEKVFLECVQDMDHENMFWYRQDPGLGLRLIYFSYDVKMKEKGDIPEGYSVSREKKERFSLILESASTNQTSMYLCASSPTLSGAYEQYFGPGTRLTVT.

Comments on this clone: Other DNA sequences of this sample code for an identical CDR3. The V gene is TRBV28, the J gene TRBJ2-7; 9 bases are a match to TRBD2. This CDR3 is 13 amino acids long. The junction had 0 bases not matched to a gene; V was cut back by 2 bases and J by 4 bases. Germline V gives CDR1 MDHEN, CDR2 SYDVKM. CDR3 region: CASSLTSGYEQYF. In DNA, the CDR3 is TGTGCCAGCAGTTTAACTAGCGGGTACGAGCAGTACTTC. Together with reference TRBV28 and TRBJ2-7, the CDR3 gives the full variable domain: DVKVTQSSRYLVKRTGEKVFLECVQDMDHENMFWYRQDPGLGLRLIYFSYDVKMKEKGDIPEGYSVSREKKERFSLILESASTNQTSMYLCASSLTSGYEQYFGPGTRLTVT.

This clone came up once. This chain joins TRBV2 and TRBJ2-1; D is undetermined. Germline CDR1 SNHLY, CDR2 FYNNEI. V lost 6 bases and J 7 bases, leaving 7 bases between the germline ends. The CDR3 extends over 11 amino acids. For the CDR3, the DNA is TGTGCCAGCAGCCCTTTAAATGAGCAGTTCTTC. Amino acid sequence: CASSPLNEQFF.

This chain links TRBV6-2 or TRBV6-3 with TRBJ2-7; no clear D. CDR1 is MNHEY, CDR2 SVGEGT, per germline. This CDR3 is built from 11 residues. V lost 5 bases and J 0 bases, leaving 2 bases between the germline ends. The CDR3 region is CASSRSYEQYF. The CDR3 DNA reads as TGTGCCAGCAGTCGCTCCTACGAGCAGTACTTC.

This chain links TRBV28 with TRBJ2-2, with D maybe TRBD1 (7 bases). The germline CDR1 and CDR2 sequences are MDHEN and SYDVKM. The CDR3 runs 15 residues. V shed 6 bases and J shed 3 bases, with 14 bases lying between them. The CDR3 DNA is TGTGCCAGCAGCACCGGCAGGGGGGACACCGGGGAGCTGTTTTTT. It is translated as CASSTGRGDTGELFF.

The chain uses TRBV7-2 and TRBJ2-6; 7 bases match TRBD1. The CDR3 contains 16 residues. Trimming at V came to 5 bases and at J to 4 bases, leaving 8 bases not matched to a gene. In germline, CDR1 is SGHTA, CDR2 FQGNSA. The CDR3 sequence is CASSPRTGAGANVLTF. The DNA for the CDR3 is TGTGCCAGCAGCCCTCGTACAGGGGCAGGGGCCAACGTCCTGACTTTC.

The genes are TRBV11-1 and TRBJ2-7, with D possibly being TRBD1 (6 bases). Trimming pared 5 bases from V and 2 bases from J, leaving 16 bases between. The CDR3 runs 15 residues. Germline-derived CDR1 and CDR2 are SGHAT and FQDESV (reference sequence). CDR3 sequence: CASSPSRTEPYEQYF. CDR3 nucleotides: TGTGCCAGCAGCCCTTCCCGGACAGAACCCTACGAGCAGTACTTC.

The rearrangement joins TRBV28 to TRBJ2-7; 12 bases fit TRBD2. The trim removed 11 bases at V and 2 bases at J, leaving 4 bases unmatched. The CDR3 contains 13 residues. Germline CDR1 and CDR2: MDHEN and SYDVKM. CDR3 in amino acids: CAGRTSGTYEQYF. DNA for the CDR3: TGTGCCGGAAGGACTAGCGGGACCTACGAGCAGTACTTC.

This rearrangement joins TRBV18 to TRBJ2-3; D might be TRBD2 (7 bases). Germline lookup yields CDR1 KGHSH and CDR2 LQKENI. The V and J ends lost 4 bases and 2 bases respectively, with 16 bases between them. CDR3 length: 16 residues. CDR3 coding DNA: TGTGCCAGCTCACGCTGGGACGGGGGGCCCACAGATACGCAGTATTTT. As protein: CASSRWDGGPTDTQYF.

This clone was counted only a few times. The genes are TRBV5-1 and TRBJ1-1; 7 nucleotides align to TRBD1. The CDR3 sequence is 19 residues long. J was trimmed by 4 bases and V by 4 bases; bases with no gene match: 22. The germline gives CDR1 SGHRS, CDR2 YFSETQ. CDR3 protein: CASSGQIQGPLRLGTEAFF. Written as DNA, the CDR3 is TGCGCCAGCAGCGGCCAGATACAGGGGCCGCTAAGATTGGGCACTGAAGCTTTCTTT.

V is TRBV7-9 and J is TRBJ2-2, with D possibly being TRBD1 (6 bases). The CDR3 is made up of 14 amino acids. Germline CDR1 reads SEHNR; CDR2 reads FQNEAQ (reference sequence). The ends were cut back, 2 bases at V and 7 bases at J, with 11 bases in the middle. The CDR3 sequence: CASSLLQGGGELFF. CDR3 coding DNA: TGTGCCAGCAGCTTACTACAGGGTGGCGGGGAGCTGTTTTTT.

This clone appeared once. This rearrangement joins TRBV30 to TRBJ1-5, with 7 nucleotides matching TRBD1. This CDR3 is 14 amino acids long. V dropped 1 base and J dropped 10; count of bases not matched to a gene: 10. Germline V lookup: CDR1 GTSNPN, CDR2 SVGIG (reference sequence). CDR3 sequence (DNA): TGTGCCTGGAGTGCTGGGACAGCAGGTTACCCCCAGCATTTT. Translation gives CAWSAGTAGYPQHF.